The text below deals with one T cell receptor (beta chain). Between the trimmed V and J ends, which lost 4 bases and 3 bases, there was a span of 8 bases. Per the germline V gene, CDR1 is SEHNR and CDR2 is FQNEAQ (reference sequence). The CDR3 length is 13 residues. This entry comes from a study of T cell repertoires and HLA-DP antigens. Study-wide context: Versus self, one alloantigen differed at one groove amino acid, the other at roughly ten.

The primer mix covered 54 TRBV segments and 13 TRBJ segments. Clones were sequenced by immunoSEQ multiplex PCR, and TCRdb holds only the in-frame ones, with some missing. The sample lists over 3,000 clones; 76% were seen once. HeLa cells expressing allogeneic DPB1 restimulated the approximately 15-day-expanded CD4+ cells for approximately a day. HeLa stimulator cells carried retrovirally transduced HLA-DPA1/DPB1, HLA-DM, invariant chain and CD80. With 45 to 65 U/mL IL-2, CD4+ responders met 100 Gy-irradiated HeLa cells at 3:1. This clonotype was obtained from a woman aged 18-30 years in good health and CMV-seronegative. Input material: CD137- CD4+ T cells from cultured PBMCs. V gene TRBV7-9 combines with J gene TRBJ2-3; D possibly corresponds to TRBD2 (6 bases). The CDR3: CASSWRVTDTQYF. In DNA, the CDR3 is TGTGCCAGCAGCTGGAGGGTGACAGATACGCAGTATTTT.